This T cell receptor delta chain derives from a study of gamma-delta chains in newborns, infants, children. Study as a whole: Polyclonal expansion of innate γδ T cells after birth follows microbial exposure.

This CDR3 comprises 18 residues. CDR1 GEAIGNYY and CDR2 EKD come from the germline V gene. The ends lost 0 bases at V and 0 bases at J; junction bases unmatched: 2. TCRdb applied CATT to the reads for clone calling. Seen here are over a thousand delta-chain clones, under 3.5% observed once, and the top ten hold approximately 16%. By proportion, this clone is large. Sequencing was done on a sample of blood. The V and J genes are TRDV2 and TRDJ3; 9 bases align to TRDD3. The clonotype was recovered from a child who was a newborn, infant or young child, either healthy, febrile or measles-vaccinated (not recorded which). CDR3 sequence (DNA): TGTGCCTGTGACACCGTGGGGGATAGCTCCTGGGACACCCGACAGATGTTTTTC. Translating gives CACDTVGDSSWDTRQMFF.